Given below is one T cell receptor beta chain in context. A junction boundary mismatches the germline segment, possibly from a read error. Germline V gene lookup returns CDR1 SEHNR and CDR2 FQNEAQ (reference sequence). This CDR3 has 17 residues. This record comes from a study of cytomegalovirus exposure and HLA in healthy donors. Study background: In terms of ancestry, the Caucasian-associated cluster contained 75% to 90% of the roughly 400 genotyped donors.

In the PCR, 60 Vbeta and 13 Jbeta primers were used. Profiling relied on immunoSEQ multiplex PCR, and the TCRdb table lists in-frame clones only, not all of them. Here the sample spans around 200,000 clones, just over 75% being singletons. In nominal health when sampled, donors likely had unrecorded immune exposures nonetheless. This clonotype originated in a woman aged 25 to 39 in good health and CMV-seropositive. Sequencing used PBMCs. The genes are TRBV7-9 and TRBJ2-7; 7 nucleotides match TRBD2. CDR3 DNA: TGTTCCAGCAGCGAGGGTGAGCGGGGCGCAACCTCCTACGAGCAGTACTTC. Protein sequence: CSSSEGERGATSYEQYF.